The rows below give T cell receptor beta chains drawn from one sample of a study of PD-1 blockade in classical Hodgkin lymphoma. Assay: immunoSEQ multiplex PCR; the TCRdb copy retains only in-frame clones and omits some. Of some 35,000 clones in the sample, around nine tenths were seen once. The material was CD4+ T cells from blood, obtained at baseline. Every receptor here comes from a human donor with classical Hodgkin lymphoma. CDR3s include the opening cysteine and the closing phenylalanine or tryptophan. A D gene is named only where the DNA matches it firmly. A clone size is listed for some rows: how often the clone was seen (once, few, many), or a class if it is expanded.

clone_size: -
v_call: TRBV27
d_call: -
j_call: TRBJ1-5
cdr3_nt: TGTGCCAGCAGTCGCCTGAGCGGCAATCAGCCCCAGCATTTT
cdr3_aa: CASSRLSGNQPQHF

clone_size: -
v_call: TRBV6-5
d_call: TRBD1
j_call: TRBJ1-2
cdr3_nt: TGTGCCAGCAGGCGGGACAGGGAACTCTATGGCTACACCTTT
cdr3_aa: CASRRDRELYGYTF

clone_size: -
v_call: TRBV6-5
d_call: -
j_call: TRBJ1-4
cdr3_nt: TGTGCCAGCAGTTATCAGGGAAGTGAAAAACTGTTTTTT
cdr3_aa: CASSYQGSEKLFF

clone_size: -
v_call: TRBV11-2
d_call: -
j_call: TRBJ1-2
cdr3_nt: TGTGCCAGCAGCCCTCTTTCTAACAGGGTATCCCGGACGGGCTACACCTTC
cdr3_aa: CASSPLSNRVSRTGYTF

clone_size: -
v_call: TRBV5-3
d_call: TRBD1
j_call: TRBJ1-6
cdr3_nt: TGTGCCACTAAGACAGGGAATTCGAATTCACCCCTCCACTTT
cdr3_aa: CATKTGNSNSPLHF

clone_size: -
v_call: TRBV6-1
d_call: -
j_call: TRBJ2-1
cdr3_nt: TGTGCCATTTCAGGGGAGCGAGGCAATGAGCAGTTCTTC
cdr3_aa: CAISGERGNEQFF

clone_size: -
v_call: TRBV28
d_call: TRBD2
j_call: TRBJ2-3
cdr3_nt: TGTGCCAGCAGGGAAACTGGATCACTAGCGAGAACGCAGTATTTT
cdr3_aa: CASRETGSLARTQYF

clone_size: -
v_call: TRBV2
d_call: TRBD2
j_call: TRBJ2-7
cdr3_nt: TGTGCCAGCAGTTTACTAGCGGGAGCTAACTACGAGCAGTACTTC
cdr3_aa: CASSLLAGANYEQYF

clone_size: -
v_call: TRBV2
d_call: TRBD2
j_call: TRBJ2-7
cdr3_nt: TGTGCCAGCAGTAGACTAGCGGGGACCTACGAGCAGTACTTC
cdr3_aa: CASSRLAGTYEQYF

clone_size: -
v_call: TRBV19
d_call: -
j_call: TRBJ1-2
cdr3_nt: TGTGCCAGTAGTATAGGCGGGCCCCAAAGTGGCTACACCTTC
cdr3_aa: CASSIGGPQSGYTF

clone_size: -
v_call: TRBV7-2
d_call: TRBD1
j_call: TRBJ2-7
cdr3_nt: TGTGCCAGCAGCCCCCGCTCTTGGGGGACAGGGAAGGACTACGAGCAGTACTTC
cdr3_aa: CASSPRSWGTGKDYEQYF

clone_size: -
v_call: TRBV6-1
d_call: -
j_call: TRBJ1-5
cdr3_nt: TGTGCCAGCACCGTCGCGGGCTGGCAGCCCCAGCATTTT
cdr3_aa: CASTVAGWQPQHF

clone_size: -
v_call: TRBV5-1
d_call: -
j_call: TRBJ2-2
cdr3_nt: TGCGCCAGCAGCTTGTCTCAGGGTAGCGTCGGGGAGCTGTTTTTT
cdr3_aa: CASSLSQGSVGELFF

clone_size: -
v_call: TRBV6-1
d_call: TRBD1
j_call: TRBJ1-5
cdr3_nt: TGTGCCAGCAGGGAGGGGACAGGGGGAGATCAGCCCCAGCATTTT
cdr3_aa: CASREGTGGDQPQHF

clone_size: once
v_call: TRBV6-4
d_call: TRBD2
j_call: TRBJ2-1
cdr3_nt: TGTGCCAGCAGTGACTCGAAGATAGCGGGAGGCAATGAGCAGTTCTTC
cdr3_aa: CASSDSKIAGGNEQFF

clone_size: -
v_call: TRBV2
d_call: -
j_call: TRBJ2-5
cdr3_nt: TGTGCCAGCAGTGAATCAGAGACCCAGTACTTC
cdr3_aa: CASSESETQYF

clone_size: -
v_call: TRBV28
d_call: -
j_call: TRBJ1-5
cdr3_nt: TGTGCCAGCAGCAAATGGGGGGCGTTTCAGCCCCAGCATTTT
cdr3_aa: CASSKWGAFQPQHF

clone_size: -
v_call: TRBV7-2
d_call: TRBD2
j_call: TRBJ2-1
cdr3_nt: TGTGCCAGCAGCTTAATTAGCGGGAGGACCGATGAGCAGTTCTTC
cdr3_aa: CASSLISGRTDEQFF

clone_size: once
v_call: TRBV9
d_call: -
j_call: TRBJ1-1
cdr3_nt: TGTGCCAGCAGCCCGAGTAGTGGGGCGAACACTGAAGCTTTCTTT
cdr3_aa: CASSPSSGANTEAFF

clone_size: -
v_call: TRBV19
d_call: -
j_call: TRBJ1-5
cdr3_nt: TGTGCCAGTAGTATAGATCGGCGTAAGAGGCATTTT
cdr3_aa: CASSIDRRKRHF

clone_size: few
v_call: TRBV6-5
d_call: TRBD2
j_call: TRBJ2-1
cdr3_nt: TGTGCCAGCAGTTACCTTAGCGGGAGTGAGCAGTTCTTC
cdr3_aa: CASSYLSGSEQFF

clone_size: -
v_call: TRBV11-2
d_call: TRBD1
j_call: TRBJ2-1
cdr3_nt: TGTGCCAGCAGCCCGGGACAGGGATGGAATGAGCAGTTCTTC
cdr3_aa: CASSPGQGWNEQFF

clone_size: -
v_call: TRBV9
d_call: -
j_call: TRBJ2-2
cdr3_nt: TGTGCCAGCAGCGTAGGAGTGACCGGGGAGCTGTTTTTT
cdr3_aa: CASSVGVTGELFF

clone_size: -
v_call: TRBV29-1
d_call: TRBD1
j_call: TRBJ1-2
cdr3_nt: TGCAGCGTTGAAGCCACAGGGGGGAACTATGGCTACACCTTC
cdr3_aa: CSVEATGGNYGYTF

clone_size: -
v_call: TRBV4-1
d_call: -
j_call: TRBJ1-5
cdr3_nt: TGCGCCAGCAGCCAAGCGAGCGGGAATCAGCCCCAGCATTTT
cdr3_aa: CASSQASGNQPQHF

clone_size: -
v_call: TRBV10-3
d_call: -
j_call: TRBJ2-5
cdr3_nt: TGTGCCATCAGCCCGCAAGCGGCCCAAGAGACCCAGTACTTC
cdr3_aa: CAISPQAAQETQYF

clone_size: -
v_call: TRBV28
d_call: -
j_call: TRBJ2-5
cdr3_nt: TGTGCCAGCAGTCCACCGGGGTCCCGGCAAGAGACCCAGTACTTC
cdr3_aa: CASSPPGSRQETQYF

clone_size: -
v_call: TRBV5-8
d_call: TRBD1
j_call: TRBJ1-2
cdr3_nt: TGTGCCAGCAGCGCCCACAGGGGCCTCTTAGGCTACACCTTC
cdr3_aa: CASSAHRGLLGYTF

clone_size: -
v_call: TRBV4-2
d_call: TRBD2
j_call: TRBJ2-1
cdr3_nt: TGTGCCAGCAGCCTTAGCGGGAGTAGCCACAATGAGCAGTTCTTC
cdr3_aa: CASSLSGSSHNEQFF

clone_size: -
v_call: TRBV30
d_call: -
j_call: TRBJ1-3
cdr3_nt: TGTGCCTGGAATAAATTTGGAAACACCATATATTTT
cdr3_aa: CAWNKFGNTIYF

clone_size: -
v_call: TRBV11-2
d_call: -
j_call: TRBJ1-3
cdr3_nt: TGTGCCAGCAGCTTAGGCGCGGCACAGAACTCTGGAAACACCATATATTTT
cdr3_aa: CASSLGAAQNSGNTIYF

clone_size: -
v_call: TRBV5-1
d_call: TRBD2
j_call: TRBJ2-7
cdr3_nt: TGCGCCAGCAGCCAGCGGGAGGGCTCCTACGAGCAGTACTTC
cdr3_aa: CASSQREGSYEQYF

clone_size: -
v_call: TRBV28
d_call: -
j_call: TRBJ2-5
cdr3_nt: TGTGCCAGCAGTTTAGGTTTGGGGCTGGGCGAGACCCAGTACTTC
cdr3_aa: CASSLGLGLGETQYF

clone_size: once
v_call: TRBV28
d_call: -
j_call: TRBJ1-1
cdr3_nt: TGTGCCAGCATTCCTAACCTAGGGAGTGATGCTTTCTTT
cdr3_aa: CASIPNLGSDAFF

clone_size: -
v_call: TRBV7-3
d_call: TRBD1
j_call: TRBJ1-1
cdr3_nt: TGTGCCAGCAGCGTAGACAGGGCCATGAACACTGAAGCTTTCTTT
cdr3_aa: CASSVDRAMNTEAFF

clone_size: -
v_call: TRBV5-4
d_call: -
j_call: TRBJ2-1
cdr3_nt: TGTGCCAGCAGCTTGGAGCGGGGACAAGGAAATAATGAGCAGTTCTTC
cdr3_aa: CASSLERGQGNNEQFF

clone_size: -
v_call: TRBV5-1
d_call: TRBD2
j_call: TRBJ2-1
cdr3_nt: TGCGCCAGCAGCGCGGGACTAGCGGGTCTCAATGAGCAGTTCTTC
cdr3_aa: CASSAGLAGLNEQFF

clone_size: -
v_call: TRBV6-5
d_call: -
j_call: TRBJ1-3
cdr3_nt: TGTGCCAGCACCGACATGACAGGCGGCGGCAACACCATATATTTT
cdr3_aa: CASTDMTGGGNTIYF

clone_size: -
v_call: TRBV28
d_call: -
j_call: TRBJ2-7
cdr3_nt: TGTGCCAGCAGTTTCACATACTCCTACGAGCAGTACTTC
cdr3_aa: CASSFTYSYEQYF

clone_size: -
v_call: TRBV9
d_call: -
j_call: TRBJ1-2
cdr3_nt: TGTGCCAGCAGCCCCAACTTCGGGTGGAACTATGGCTACACCTTC
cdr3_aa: CASSPNFGWNYGYTF

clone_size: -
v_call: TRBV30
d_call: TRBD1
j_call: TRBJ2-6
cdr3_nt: TGTGCCTGGAGTAAGGGGGCGTCTGGGGCCAACGTCCTGACTTTC
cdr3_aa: CAWSKGASGANVLTF

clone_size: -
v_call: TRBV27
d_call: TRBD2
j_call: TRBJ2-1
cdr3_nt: TGTGCCAGCAGTTTCCGCGGGAGTTTCTACAATGAGCAGTTCTTC
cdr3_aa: CASSFRGSFYNEQFF

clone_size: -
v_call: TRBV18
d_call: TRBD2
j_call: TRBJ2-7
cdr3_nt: TGTGCCAGCTCACCACGTTTTGGTCTAGCGGAATTCGGGGCCTACGAGCAGTACTTC
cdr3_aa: CASSPRFGLAEFGAYEQYF

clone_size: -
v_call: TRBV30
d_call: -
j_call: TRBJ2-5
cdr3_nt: TGTGCCTGGAGTGAAGAGACCCAGTACTTC
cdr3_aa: CAWSEETQYF